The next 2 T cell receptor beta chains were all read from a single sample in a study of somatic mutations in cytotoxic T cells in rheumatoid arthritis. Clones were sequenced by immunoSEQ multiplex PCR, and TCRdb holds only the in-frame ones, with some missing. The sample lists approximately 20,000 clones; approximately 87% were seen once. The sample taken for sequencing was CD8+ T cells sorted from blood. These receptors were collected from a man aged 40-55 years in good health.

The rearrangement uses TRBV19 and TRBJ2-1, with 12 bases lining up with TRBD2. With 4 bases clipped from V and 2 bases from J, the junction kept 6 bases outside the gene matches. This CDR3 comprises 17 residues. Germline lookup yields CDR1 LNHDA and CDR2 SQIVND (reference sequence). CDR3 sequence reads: CASSKGGTSGPYNEQFF. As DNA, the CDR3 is TGTGCCAGTAGTAAAGGGGGGACTAGCGGGCCCTACAATGAGCAGTTCTTC.

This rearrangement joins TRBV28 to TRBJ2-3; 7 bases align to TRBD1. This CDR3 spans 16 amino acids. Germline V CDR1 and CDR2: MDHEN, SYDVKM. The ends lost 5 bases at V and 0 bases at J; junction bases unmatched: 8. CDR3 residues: CASSTRAGGSTDTQYF. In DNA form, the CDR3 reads TGTGCCAGCAGTACCCGGGCAGGGGGTAGCACAGATACGCAGTATTTT.